These 2 T cell receptor beta chains were all obtained from the same sample, sequenced in a study of blood T cell repertoires in COVID-19. TCRdb keeps only in-frame clones here, not all; method: immunoSEQ multiplex PCR. The sample lists about 120,000 clones; about nine tenths were seen once. Sequencing was done on a sample of peripheral blood. The receptors were sampled from a man aged 35 to 55 with acute or convalescent COVID-19.

V usage is TRBV6-1 and J usage is TRBJ1-6, with D uncertain. Germline V lookup: CDR1 MNHNS, CDR2 SASEGT. The CDR3 loop spans 14 amino acids. V lost 0 bases to trimming and J lost 10 bases, with 10 bases between them. The DNA of the CDR3 is TGTGCCAGCAGTGAAGCAGAGCAGGAATCACCCCTCCACTTT. Translating it yields CASSEAEQESPLHF.

The J gene is TRBJ1-1, the V gene TRBV5-1; no clear D. Trimming removed 0 bases from V and 0 bases from J, with 6 bases in between. This CDR3 is built from 14 residues. The germline CDR1 and CDR2 sequences are SGHRS and YFSETQ. Here the CDR3 DNA reads TGCGCCAGCAGCTTGGGGGCACTGAACACTGAAGCTTTCTTT. Protein sequence: CASSLGALNTEAFF.